The 20 T cell receptor beta chains below were found in one sample sequenced in a study of beta chain features in type 1 diabetes. The sequenced template was cDNA made from the entire isolated RNA. The repertoire was sequenced with immunoSEQ multiplex PCR; TCRdb's copy has only in-frame clones and lacks some. The table has about 220,000 clones, approximately 10% seen once. The source material was central memory CD4+ T cells from blood. The origin of the receptors is a man aged 18 to 29 in good health.

This clone has a count of ten or more. Other DNA sequences in the sample encode the same CDR3. The chain recombines TRBV7-2 with TRBJ2-5; D not certain. The CDR3 covers 12 residues. V was pared by 6 bases and J by 0 bases, with 5 bases between. Germline values: CDR1 SGHTA, CDR2 FQGNSA. CDR3 in amino acids: CASSWYQETQYF. Written as DNA, the CDR3 is TGTGCCAGCAGTTGGTACCAAGAGACCCAGTACTTC.

This clone was seen a handful of times. The chain combines TRBV29-1 with TRBJ2-2, with D unresolved. This CDR3 spans 14 amino acids. V lost 4 bases and J lost 1, with 10 bases in between. The germline V gene has CDR1 SQVTM and CDR2 ANQGSEA. This CDR3 is CSVVRTENTGELFF. Here the CDR3 DNA reads TGCAGCGTTGTTAGGACGGAGAACACCGGGGAGCTGTTTTTT.

This clone was counted a few times. V is TRBV5-1 and J is TRBJ2-7; no clear D gene. This CDR3 is built from 13 residues. CDR1 and CDR2 (germline): SGHRS, YFSETQ. V was cut by 0 bases and J by 3 bases, with 7 bases left in between. CDR3 residues: CASSLVYRYEQYF. The CDR3, as DNA: TGCGCCAGCAGCTTGGTCTACCGCTACGAGCAGTACTTC.

In its sample, this clone was seen a few times. The rearrangement uses TRBV7-2 and TRBJ2-6; TRBD2 matches 9 bases. Trimming cost V 3 bases and J 0 bases; bases outside gene matches: 3. Germline CDR1 and CDR2: SGHTA and FQGNSA. The CDR3 loop spans 17 amino acids. CDR3 in DNA: TGTGCCAGCAGCTTGACTAGCGGAAGCTCTGGGGCCAACGTCCTGACTTTC. Its translation is CASSLTSGSSGANVLTF.

This clone was found once. The gene calls are TRBV30 and TRBJ1-5, with D maybe TRBD1 (5 bases). V lost 0 bases to trimming and J lost 4 bases, with 10 bases between them. CDR1 and CDR2 from the germline V gene are GTSNPN and SVGIG (reference sequence). The CDR3 has 14 residues. CDR3: CAWSVGAANQPQHF. The CDR3 DNA sequence: TGTGCCTGGAGTGTAGGGGCAGCTAATCAGCCCCAGCATTTT.

The chain couples TRBV30 to TRBJ1-5; 7 positions match TRBD1. Germline V gives CDR1 GTSNPN, CDR2 SVGIG (reference sequence). Trimming at V came to 4 bases and at J to 5 bases, leaving 11 bases not matched to a gene. The CDR3 is 15 amino acids. The CDR3 DNA sequence: TGTGCCTGGACTCTAAAGGGGGCGGACTATCAGCCCCAGCATTTT. It encodes CAWTLKGADYQPQHF.

In its sample, this clone was seen a few times. V and J are TRBV21-1 and TRBJ2-1. TRBV21-1 is labeled a pseudogene. CDR3 size: 16 residues. CDR3 sequence (DNA): TGTGCCAGCAGCACCCGTGACGGAAGCTCCTACAATGAGCAGTTCTTC. Translating gives CASSTRDGSSYNEQFF.

This clone came up a few times. The chain carries TRBV11-3 and TRBJ2-2, with 10 nucleotides matching TRBD1. V gave up 5 bases and J gave up 11 bases; unmatched junction bases: 11. The CDR3 contains 15 residues. CDR1 and CDR2 (germline): SGHNT, YENEEA. The CDR3 loop reads CASSLGGTGEDELFF. The CDR3 region has the DNA TGTGCCAGCAGCCTCGGGGGGACAGGGGAGGACGAGCTGTTTTTT.

A few counts support this clone. This chain joins TRBV10-3 and TRBJ2-3; a weak D match, TRBD2 (5 bases). Trimming left V 11 bases short and J 5 bases short, with 14 bases between. This CDR3 region has 12 residues. Germline CDR1 reads ENHRY; CDR2 reads SYGVKD. CDR3 DNA sequence: TGTGCCTCGGGAAGTGTGGGAGATACGCAGTATTTT. Translating gives CASGSVGDTQYF.

V and J are TRBV30 and TRBJ1-5, with TRBD1 matching 11 bases. The ends lost 5 bases at V and 4 bases at J; junction bases unmatched: 4. The CDR3 is 14 amino acids. Germline CDR1 and CDR2: GTSNPN and SVGIG (reference sequence). This CDR3 reads CAWAGTGGNQPQHF. The CDR3 bases are TGTGCCTGGGCGGGGACAGGGGGGAATCAGCCCCAGCATTTT.

This clone was seen only a few times. The chain uses TRBV30 and TRBJ2-5; TRBD1 matches 8 bases. The J call may be incorrect, as the DNA end agrees better with TRBJ2-7. The CDR3 sequence is 12 residues long. Per the germline V gene, CDR1 is GTSNPN and CDR2 is SVGIG (reference sequence). Here the CDR3 DNA reads TGTGCCGGAACCAGGGGGCGGAACGAGCAGTACTTC. Its translation: CAGTRGRNEQYF.

Points on this clone: This likely traces to a read error, being one base from a far larger clone. The chain joins TRBV11-1 to TRBJ2-1; TRBD2 aligns across 9 bases. This CDR3 is built from 16 residues. Germline CDR1 reads SGHAT; CDR2 reads FQDESV (reference sequence). Trimming cost V 0 bases and J 2 bases; bases outside gene matches: 2. The CDR3 DNA follows: TGTGCCAGCAGCTTAGCCCTAGCGGGGACCTACAATGAGCAGTTCTTC. The encoded protein is CASSLALAGTYNEQFF.

The chain carries TRBV30 and TRBJ2-2; 9 positions match TRBD2. The V gene end was trimmed by 4 bases and the J gene end by 4 bases; junction bases not matched to a gene: 7. In germline, CDR1 is GTSNPN, CDR2 SVGIG (reference sequence). The CDR3 covers 15 residues. CDR3 nucleotides: TGTGCCTGGATTAGTAGCGGGAGAGGCACCGGGGAGCTGTTTTTT. Translating gives CAWISSGRGTGELFF.

Only a few counts were recorded for this clone. V and J are TRBV6-5 and TRBJ2-3, with 9 bases identical to TRBD2. Germline-derived CDR1 and CDR2 are MNHEY and SVGAGI. V trimming: 4 bases; J trimming: 6 bases; junction bases outside the gene matches: 11. The CDR3 extends over 16 amino acids. CDR3: CASSSPLGGRVDTQYF. The CDR3 region has the DNA TGTGCCAGCAGTTCCCCCCTGGGCGGGAGGGTCGATACGCAGTATTTT.

This chain uses TRBV5-1 with TRBJ2-6, with 7 bases lining up with TRBD1. Germline V gives CDR1 SGHRS, CDR2 YFSETQ. With 4 bases clipped from V and 0 bases from J, the junction kept 10 bases outside the gene matches. The CDR3 runs to 18 residues. CDR3 DNA: TGCGCCAGCAGCCCCATCGGACAGGCTGACTCTGGGGCCAACGTCCTGACTTTC. It yields the protein CASSPIGQADSGANVLTF.

This clone occurred once. This chain joins TRBV5-4 and TRBJ2-3; D might be TRBD1 (6 bases). Germline CDR1 is SGHNT and CDR2 is YYREEE (reference sequence). The CDR3 has 14 residues. Trimming pared 0 bases from V and 4 bases from J, leaving 9 bases between. The CDR3 nucleotides read TGTGCCAGCAGCTTGGACAGGGCCGCAGATACGCAGTATTTT. Residues: CASSLDRAADTQYF.

The CDR3 region has the DNA TGTGCCAGCAGGCGTACCGGGACTCTGGTAACAGATACGCAGTATTTT. The encoded protein is CASRRTGTLVTDTQYF. V usage is TRBV7-9 and J usage is TRBJ2-3; tentatively, D is TRBD2 (6 bases). The CDR3 sequence is 16 residues long. CDR1 is SEHNR, CDR2 FQNEAQ, per germline (reference sequence). V was shortened by 6 bases and J by 3 bases, with 19 bases between the two germline ends.

A few counts support this clone. V and J are TRBV29-1 and TRBJ1-3; D uncertain. The CDR3 sequence is 13 residues long. Trimming cost V 1 base and J 2 bases, with 6 bases left between them. Germline V CDR1 and CDR2: SQVTM, ANQGSEA. CDR3 residues: CSVEVSTGNTIYF. CDR3 coding DNA: TGCAGCGTTGAAGTCTCGACTGGAAACACCATATATTTT. Drawing the rest from reference TRBV29-1 and TRBJ1-3, the complete variable domain is SAVISQKPSRDICQRGTSLTIQCQVDSQVTMMFWYRQQPGQSLTLIATANQGSEATYESGFVIDKFPISRPNLTFSTLTVSNMSPEDSSIYLCSVEVSTGNTIYFGEGSWLTVV.

This clone was counted many times. This rearrangement joins TRBV4-1 to TRBJ2-5; TRBD2 aligns across 16 bases. Trimming took 3 bases from V and 2 from J; bases not matched to a gene: 9. The CDR3 runs to 19 residues. The V gene's germline CDR1 is MGHRA and CDR2 YSYEKL. The CDR3 reads CASSHPGLAGGSRQETQYF. The CDR3 DNA follows: TGCGCCAGCAGCCATCCGGGACTAGCGGGAGGGAGCAGGCAAGAGACCCAGTACTTC.

The rearrangement joins TRBV29-1 to TRBJ1-3; no clear D. In germline, CDR1 is SQVTM, CDR2 ANQGSEA. Trimming cost V 3 bases and J 7 bases, with 10 bases left between them. The CDR3 has 12 amino acids. DNA of the CDR3: TGCAGCGTTGAGGGCGCCTGGAACACCATATATTTT. Amino acid sequence: CSVEGAWNTIYF. Full variable domain (missing parts from reference TRBV29-1 and TRBJ1-3): SAVISQKPSRDICQRGTSLTIQCQVDSQVTMMFWYRQQPGQSLTLIATANQGSEATYESGFVIDKFPISRPNLTFSTLTVSNMSPEDSSIYLCSVEGAWNTIYFGEGSWLTVV.